The 14 T cell receptor beta chains below come from one sample, sequenced in a study of blood T cell repertoires in COVID-19. Sequencing used immunoSEQ multiplex PCR; TCRdb keeps in-frame clones, though not all of them. The sample comprises 120,000 to 150,000 clones, 80% to 90% of which are singletons, and roughly 8% rests with the top ten. What was sequenced was peripheral blood. The receptors originated from a woman aged 60-70 years with COVID-19, enrolled during active disease.

The gene calls are TRBV7-2 and TRBJ1-3; D is uncertain. Germline CDR1 and CDR2: SGHTA and FQGNSA. Trimming shortened V by 0 bases and J by 4 bases, and 10 bases separated the two germline ends. The CDR3 is 15 amino acids. The CDR3 DNA reads as TGTGCCAGCAGCTTAGCGATCGGGGAGGGAAACACCATATATTTT. This encodes CASSLAIGEGNTIYF.

This clone appeared once. The chain carries TRBV7-2 and TRBJ2-3, with D unresolved. Trimming cost V 1 base and J 6 bases, with 11 bases left between them. The CDR3 covers 14 residues. The germline V gene encodes CDR1 SGHTA and CDR2 FQGNSA. CDR3 bases: TGTGCCAGCAGCTTAGGCTTAGAGAGGGATACGCAGTATTTT. Its translation is CASSLGLERDTQYF.

This chain uses TRBV5-1 with TRBJ1-6; D remains unclear. Trimming took 1 base from V and 7 from J, leaving 6 bases between them. The germline CDR1 and CDR2 sequences are SGHRS and YFSETQ. The CDR3 extends over 13 amino acids. The DNA for the CDR3 is TGCGCCAGCAGCTTGTACACGAATTCACCCCTCCACTTT. Translating it yields CASSLYTNSPLHF.

This sequence joins TRBV4-1 and TRBJ2-5, with 8 bases lining up with TRBD2. The CDR3 is 15 residues long. V lost 3 bases and J lost 2; bases outside the gene matches: 5. Looked up from germline, CDR1 is MGHRA and CDR2 is YSYEKL. CDR3 in amino acids: CASSQRLAPQETQYF. In nucleotides, the CDR3 is TGCGCCAGCAGCCAGAGACTAGCGCCTCAAGAGACCCAGTACTTC.

This chain links TRBV2 with TRBJ2-1, with 7 bases aligning to TRBD1. V dropped 6 bases and J dropped 8; count of bases not matched to a gene: 4. CDR1 and CDR2 (germline): SNHLY, FYNNEI. This CDR3 spans 12 amino acids. CDR3 in amino acids: CASSFQGDEQFF. The CDR3 DNA sequence: TGTGCCAGCAGCTTTCAGGGGGATGAGCAGTTCTTC. The entire variable domain, with the rest obtained from reference TRBV2 and TRBJ2-1, is as follows: EPEVTQTPSHQVTQMGQEVILRCVPISNHLYFYWYRQILGQKVEFLVSFYNNEISEKSEIFDDQFSVERPDGSNFTLKIRSTKLEDSAMYFCASSFQGDEQFFGPGTRLTVL.

CDR3 in amino acids: CASRPSAGHEAFF. Written as DNA, the CDR3 is TGCGCCAGCAGGCCTTCGGCAGGCCATGAAGCTTTCTTT. This sequence joins TRBV5-1 and TRBJ1-1; D is uncertain. The V gene's germline CDR1 is SGHRS and CDR2 YFSETQ. The CDR3 loop spans 13 amino acids. V lost 5 bases, J lost 7 bases, and 15 bases lay in between.

The chain has TRBV5-1 and TRBJ1-1; tentatively, D is TRBD1 (5 bases). Germline V gene lookup returns CDR1 SGHRS and CDR2 YFSETQ. The CDR3 sequence is 14 residues long. The V and J ends lost 4 bases and 6 bases respectively, with 16 bases between them. The CDR3, as DNA: TGCGCCAGCAGCCCCCAGGGTTTGTTCGCTGAAGCTTTCTTT. The encoded protein is CASSPQGLFAEAFF.

This chain uses TRBV11-2 with TRBJ1-4; D call uncertain. The ends were cut back, 5 bases at V and 4 bases at J, with 14 bases in the middle. This CDR3 has 15 amino acids. Germline V gives CDR1 SGHAT, CDR2 FQNNGV. Written as DNA, the CDR3 is TGTGCCAGCAGCCCCAGAAACAGCCTTAATGAAAAACTGTTTTTT. It specifies CASSPRNSLNEKLFF.

V gene TRBV2 combines with J gene TRBJ2-1; 10 positions match TRBD2. The CDR3 consists of 16 residues. V trimming: 4 bases; J trimming: 0 bases; junction bases outside the gene matches: 3. CDR1 and CDR2 from the germline V gene are SNHLY and FYNNEI. The CDR3 nucleotides are TGTGCCAGCAGTGTAGCTAGCGGGGGCTCCTACAATGAGCAGTTCTTC. It yields the protein CASSVASGGSYNEQFF.

The chain uses TRBV6-2 or TRBV6-3 and TRBJ2-1, with 10 bases that match TRBD2. The CDR3 covers 15 residues. The V segment lost 2 bases and the J segment 6 bases; nucleotides outside the gene matches: 4. In germline, CDR1 is MNHEY, CDR2 SVGEGT. CDR3 region: CASSYNSGGFNEQFF. For the CDR3, the DNA is TGTGCCAGCAGTTACAATAGCGGGGGGTTCAATGAGCAGTTCTTC.

The rearrangement uses TRBV5-1 and TRBJ2-2; possibly TRBD2 for D (5 bases). With 0 bases removed from V and 5 bases from J, the gap between germline ends came to 8 bases. CDR1 SGHRS and CDR2 YFSETQ come from the germline V gene. The CDR3 runs 14 residues. CDR3 nucleotide sequence: TGCGCCAGCAGCTTGGACGGGGTAACCGGGGAGCTGTTTTTT. Its protein is CASSLDGVTGELFF.

The genes are TRBV18 and TRBJ1-5; D not resolved. Trimming shortened V by 6 bases and J by 0 bases, and 9 bases separated the two germline ends. Germline V gene lookup returns CDR1 KGHSH and CDR2 LQKENI. The CDR3 consists of 14 residues. The DNA for the CDR3 is TGTGCCAGCTCTGGCCAGGATAGCAATCAGCCCCAGCATTTT. Translation gives CASSGQDSNQPQHF. The full variable domain, with the rest looked up from reference TRBV18 and TRBJ1-5, is NAGVMQNPRHLVRRRGQEARLRCSPMKGHSHVYWYRQLPEEGLKFMVYLQKENIIDESGMPKERFSAEFPKEGPSILRIQQVVRGDSAAYFCASSGQDSNQPQHFGDGTRLSIL.

The chain links TRBV18 to TRBJ1-4, with 7 bases matching TRBD1. V lost 3 bases and J lost 6; bases outside the gene matches: 4. Germline CDR1 is KGHSH and CDR2 is LQKENI. The CDR3 totals 14 residues. This CDR3 reads CASSPSGTDEKLFF. DNA for the CDR3: TGTGCCAGCTCACCGTCCGGGACAGATGAAAAACTGTTTTTT.

This clone appeared a single time. V is TRBV19 and J is TRBJ1-5, with D perhaps matching TRBD1 (6 bases). The germline V gene encodes CDR1 LNHDA and CDR2 SQIVND (reference sequence). The germline V and J ends were trimmed by 0 bases and 6 bases, with 12 bases remaining between them. The CDR3 spans 15 residues. The CDR3 DNA is TGTGCCAGTAGTATAGATACCGGGACATCTCAGCCCCAGCATTTT. Translated, it gives CASSIDTGTSQPQHF.